This T cell receptor beta chain is drawn from a study of control samples from healthy donors and cancer patients. The CDR3 runs to 11 residues. Per germline, CDR1 DFQATT and CDR2 SNEGSKA (reference sequence). With 5 bases removed from V and 9 bases from J, the gap between germline ends came to 11 bases. This table comes from immunoSEQ multiplex PCR, and its TCRdb copy is limited to in-frame clones, with some not included. The table includes roughly 160,000 clones, nearly 96% detected once. J is TRBJ1-5 and V is TRBV20-1, with D tentatively TRBD1 (6 bases). Material: blood. This clonotype was sampled from a woman aged 25 to 39 in good health. CDR3 DNA: TGCAGTGCTCACAGGGCGGGGCCCCAGCATTTT. Protein product: CSAHRAGPQHF.